Listed here are 21 T cell receptor beta chains from one sample, sequenced in a study of technical replicates of blood from a handful of donors. TCRdb's copy holds only in-frame clones and misses some; the assay was immunoSEQ multiplex PCR. The table records about 50,000 clones, about 96% of them present only once. Sequenced: T cells isolated from PBMCs. The receptors stem from a human donor in good health.

The chain recombines TRBV27 with TRBJ1-5; D call uncertain. Deletions cut 2 bases from V and 9 bases from J, with 11 bases between. This CDR3 is 13 amino acids long. Germline V gene sequence: CDR1 MNHEY, CDR2 SMNVEV (reference sequence). The CDR3 sequence is CASSLAGSRPQHF. The CDR3 DNA reads as TGTGCCAGCAGTTTAGCGGGGTCTCGGCCCCAGCATTTT.

This clone occurred once. V usage is TRBV6-1 and J usage is TRBJ2-5; 14 bases are shared with TRBD2. CDR1 is MNHNS and CDR2 is SASEGT in the germline V gene. J lost 4 bases, V lost 4 bases, and 2 bases had no gene match. The CDR3 extends over 15 amino acids. In nucleotides, the CDR3 is TGTGCCAGCAGTGGACTAGCGGGAGGGCCAGAGACCCAGTACTTC. It specifies CASSGLAGGPETQYF.

This chain links TRBV28 with TRBJ1-2; D not certain. Trimming shortened V by 4 bases and J by 0 bases, and 12 bases separated the two germline ends. The CDR3 has 15 residues. Germline-derived CDR1 and CDR2 are MDHEN and SYDVKM. The CDR3 protein is CASSSPWASNYGYTF. The CDR3 DNA is TGTGCCAGCAGTTCCCCGTGGGCTTCTAACTATGGCTACACCTTC.

This sequence joins TRBV6-4 and TRBJ1-1, with D tentatively TRBD1 (5 bases). CDR3 size: 13 residues. Trimming removed 3 bases from V and 5 bases from J, with 10 bases in between. The germline gives CDR1 MRHNA, CDR2 SNTAGT. The CDR3 DNA sequence: TGTGCCAGCAGTGAAGGGGATCGGACTGAAGCTTTCTTT. Protein: CASSEGDRTEAFF.

V usage is TRBV5-1 and J usage is TRBJ2-7; TRBD1 aligns across 10 bases. Unmatched junction bases numbered 8, after V lost 3 bases and J lost 5 bases. Germline CDR1 SGHRS, CDR2 YFSETQ. The CDR3 runs 15 residues. The CDR3 spells CASSWNPGTGDEQYF. CDR3 DNA sequence: TGCGCCAGCAGCTGGAATCCCGGGACAGGGGACGAGCAGTACTTC.

The genes are TRBV6-5 and TRBJ2-4, with TRBD1 matching over 10 bases. Germline CDR1 and CDR2: MNHEY and SVGAGI. V shed 9 bases, J shed 9 bases, and the junction held 8 bases outside the gene matches. CDR3 size: 13 residues. The CDR3 sequence is CASGTGEGSIQYF. The CDR3 bases are TGTGCCAGTGGGACAGGGGAGGGGAGCATTCAGTACTTC.

V is TRBV5-6 and J is TRBJ1-1, with TRBD1 as a possible D gene (5 bases). Germline V CDR1 and CDR2: SGHDT, YYEEEE. Trimming stripped 1 base from V and 1 base from J, with 8 bases between. CDR3 length: 14 residues. The CDR3 DNA sequence: TGTGCCAGCAGCTTGATGACAGCGAACACTGAAGCTTTCTTT. Its protein is CASSLMTANTEAFF.

CDR3 nucleotide sequence: TGCGCCAGCAGTCCTCCTGCTCCGGGACAGGGCTATGGCTACACCTTC. Amino acids: CASSPPAPGQGYGYTF. This rearrangement joins TRBV23-1 to TRBJ1-2, with TRBD1 identical over 9 bases. TRBV23-1 is flagged as an ORF with uncertain function. The CDR3 consists of 16 residues. The trim removed 4 bases at V and 4 bases at J, leaving 10 bases unmatched.

V usage is TRBV4-3 and J usage is TRBJ2-3, with a weak D call TRBD2 (6 bases). Looked up from germline, CDR1 is LGHNA and CDR2 is YSLEER. The CDR3 loop spans 16 amino acids. V lost 3 bases to trimming and J lost 0 bases, with 13 bases between them. The CDR3 here is CASSQEAEGSTDTQYF. In DNA form, the CDR3 reads TGCGCCAGCAGCCAGGAAGCGGAGGGTAGCACAGATACGCAGTATTTT.

The gene calls are TRBV28 and TRBJ2-7; the D gene is possibly TRBD1 (5 bases). The CDR3 consists of 14 residues. Germline CDR1 and CDR2: MDHEN and SYDVKM. Trimming stripped 3 bases from V and 6 bases from J, with 15 bases between. The DNA of the CDR3 is TGTGCCAGCAGTTTTCTTGGCAGGGCAACCGAGCAGTACTTC. Translating it yields CASSFLGRATEQYF.

This chain joins TRBV30 and TRBJ2-1; D gene uncertain. From germline, CDR1 is GTSNPN and CDR2 SVGIG (reference sequence). This CDR3 contains 16 residues. V lost 2 bases to trimming and J lost 0 bases, with 14 bases between them. The CDR3 coding sequence is TGTGCCTGGAGTTCACCTCAGATAGCCTCCTACAATGAGCAGTTCTTC. Amino acids: CAWSSPQIASYNEQFF.

This clone appeared once. This chain links TRBV27 with TRBJ1-1, with D possibly matching TRBD1 (5 bases). CDR1 and CDR2 (germline): MNHEY, SMNVEV (reference sequence). This CDR3 spans 13 amino acids. The V end lost 1 base, the J end lost 3 bases, and 6 bases lay between the germline ends. As DNA, the CDR3 is TGTGCCAGCAGTTTATTCAGGGACACTGAAGCTTTCTTT. Its protein product is CASSLFRDTEAFF.

The chain recombines TRBV10-2 with TRBJ2-1; D is ambiguous. Germline loops: CDR1 WSHSY, CDR2 SAAADI. Trimming removed 2 bases from V and 7 bases from J, with 3 bases in between. This CDR3 is 11 amino acids long. Written as DNA, the CDR3 is TGCGCCAGCAGTGAGCTAAATGAGCAGTTCTTC. It encodes CASSELNEQFF.

V and J are TRBV28 and TRBJ2-1, with D perhaps TRBD2 (6 bases). Trimming removed 2 bases from V and 4 bases from J, with 18 bases in between. The CDR3 sequence is 17 residues long. Germline V gene lookup returns CDR1 MDHEN and CDR2 SYDVKM. The CDR3 DNA reads as TGTGCCAGCAGTTTAAGCCTCGTGGGTGGGGGGTACAATGAGCAGTTCTTC. Its translation: CASSLSLVGGGYNEQFF. Supplemented by reference TRBV28 and TRBJ2-1, the full variable domain reads DVKVTQSSRYLVKRTGEKVFLECVQDMDHENMFWYRQDPGLGLRLIYFSYDVKMKEKGDIPEGYSVSREKKERFSLILESASTNQTSMYLCASSLSLVGGGYNEQFFGPGTRLTVL.

The chain links TRBV11-2 to TRBJ2-5; D possibly corresponds to TRBD2 (7 bases). Germline values: CDR1 SGHAT, CDR2 FQNNGV. The germline V and J ends were trimmed by 3 bases and 6 bases, with 20 bases remaining between them. The CDR3 has 16 residues. CDR3 sequence: CASSFHEGGREKTQYF. In nucleotides, the CDR3 is TGTGCCAGCAGCTTCCATGAGGGGGGGCGCGAGAAGACCCAGTACTTC. Variable domain in full (rest from reference TRBV11-2 and TRBJ2-5): EAGVAQSPRYKIIEKRQSVAFWCNPISGHATLYWYQQILGQGPKLLIQFQNNGVVDDSQLPKDRFSAERLKGVDSTLKIQPAKLEDSAVYLCASSFHEGGREKTQYFGPGTRLLVL.

The V and J genes are TRBV5-4 and TRBJ2-5, with 10 bases that match TRBD2. The CDR3 runs to 16 residues. Per germline, CDR1 SGHNT and CDR2 YYREEE (reference sequence). V lost 4 bases and J lost 1; bases outside the gene matches: 7. CDR3 sequence (DNA): TGTGCCAGCAGCCAAGGGACTAGCGTCGTCCAAGAGACCCAGTACTTC. Translated, it gives CASSQGTSVVQETQYF.

The V and J genes are TRBV6-5 and TRBJ1-2, with D perhaps TRBD1 (5 bases). CDR3 length: 14 amino acids. Trimming removed 4 bases from V and 0 bases from J, with 9 bases in between. The germline gives CDR1 MNHEY, CDR2 SVGAGI. The CDR3 loop reads CASSLSGSNYGYTF. In nucleotides, the CDR3 is TGTGCCAGCAGTTTATCAGGGTCTAACTATGGCTACACCTTC.

The chain uses TRBV6-5 and TRBJ2-3; D is possibly TRBD2 (5 bases). Germline V gene lookup returns CDR1 MNHEY and CDR2 SVGAGI. The CDR3 extends over 15 amino acids. V lost 0 bases and J lost 3, with 10 bases in between. The DNA for the CDR3 is TGTGCCAGCAGTTACTCGAGGATAGCGACAGATACGCAGTATTTT. Translated, it gives CASSYSRIATDTQYF.

A single count supports this clone. This chain links TRBV28 with TRBJ2-3; 9 bases agree with TRBD1. Trimming at V came to 5 bases and at J to 2 bases, leaving 8 bases not matched to a gene. Germline V lookup: CDR1 MDHEN, CDR2 SYDVKM. CDR3 length: 16 amino acids. Written as DNA, the CDR3 is TGTGCCAGCAGTAACCTGGGACAGGGTATCACAGATACGCAGTATTTT. It translates to CASSNLGQGITDTQYF.

J is TRBJ2-7 and V is TRBV2; maybe TRBD2 (5 bases). The CDR3 consists of 14 residues. Trimming left V 5 bases short and J 4 bases short, with 15 bases between. From germline, CDR1 is SNHLY and CDR2 FYNNEI. The CDR3 is CASSIPGRLYEQYF. CDR3 in DNA: TGTGCCAGCAGTATCCCCGGTAGACTATACGAGCAGTACTTC. The variable domain in full, completed from reference TRBV2 and TRBJ2-7, reads EPEVTQTPSHQVTQMGQEVILRCVPISNHLYFYWYRQILGQKVEFLVSFYNNEISEKSEIFDDQFSVERPDGSNFTLKIRSTKLEDSAMYFCASSIPGRLYEQYFGPGTRLTVT.

The rearrangement uses TRBV4-3 and TRBJ2-3; D may be TRBD1 (5 bases). V lost 3 bases and J 0 bases, leaving 16 bases between the germline ends. Germline CDR1 is LGHNA and CDR2 is YSLEER. The CDR3 spans 17 residues. The CDR3 protein is CASSQILGASSTDTQYF. The CDR3 bases are TGCGCCAGCAGCCAGATTCTTGGGGCGAGTAGCACAGATACGCAGTATTTT.